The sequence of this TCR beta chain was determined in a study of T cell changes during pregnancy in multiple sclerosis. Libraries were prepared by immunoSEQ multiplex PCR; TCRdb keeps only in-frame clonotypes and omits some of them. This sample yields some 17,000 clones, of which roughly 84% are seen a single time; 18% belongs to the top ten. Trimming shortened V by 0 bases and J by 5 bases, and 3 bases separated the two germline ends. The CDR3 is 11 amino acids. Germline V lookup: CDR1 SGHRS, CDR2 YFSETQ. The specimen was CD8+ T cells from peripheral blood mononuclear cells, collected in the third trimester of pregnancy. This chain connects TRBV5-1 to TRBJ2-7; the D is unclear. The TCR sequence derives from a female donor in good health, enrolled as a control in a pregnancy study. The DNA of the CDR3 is TGCGCCAGCAGCTTGGGGCACGAGCAGTACTTC. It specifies CASSLGHEQYF.